The rows below give T cell receptor beta chains drawn from one sample of a study of shared clonotypes between healthy human individuals. Generated by immunoSEQ multiplex PCR, the TCRdb table keeps only in-frame clones and is missing some. Of about 1.9 million clones detected, around 93% appear once; the ten largest clones hold more than 1.5%. Input material: naive CD8+ T cells from PBMCs. These receptors all come from a man between 18 and 35 years old in good health. Some clones in this sample may be carry-over from other donors' samples. CDR3s include the opening cysteine and the closing phenylalanine or tryptophan. Fields, in order: CDR3 length, J gene, V gene, CDR3 protein.

>14|TRBJ2-7|TRBV10-3
CAISERDSLYEQYF
>14|TRBJ2-5|TRBV11-2
CASSLVGSIETQYF
>15|TRBJ2-7|TRBV6-6
CASRAIGLAGYEQYF
>15|TRBJ1-5|TRBV7-8
CASSLGGFSNQPQHF
>13|TRBJ1-6|TRBV27
CASSPGRNSPLHF
>14|TRBJ2-1|TRBV27
CASSFERNYNEQFF
>19|TRBJ2-1|TRBV4-3
CASSQDGGGPRGSYNEQFF
>15|TRBJ1-2|TRBV7-8
CASSLGRQGVDGYTF
>12|TRBJ2-7|TRBV9
CASSLPFYEQYF
>13|TRBJ1-1|TRBV13
CASSFGSNTEAFF
>15|TRBJ2-5|TRBV9
CASSRLRGGYETQYF
>15|TRBJ2-7|TRBV6-5
CASSYGTGGSYEQYF
>14|TRBJ1-2|TRBV27
CASSPKDTNYGYTF
>16|TRBJ2-3|TRBV28
CASLMGDSPATDTQYF
>16|TRBJ2-1|TRBV5-4
CASSLDRDFSYNEQFF
>13|TRBJ1-2|TRBV2
CASSDRAFYGYTF
>18|TRBJ1-5|TRBV11-2
CASSLDDQLGYSNQPQHF
>13|TRBJ2-7|TRBV28
CASSFLGTYEQYF
>14|TRBJ1-1|TRBV27
CATRTRKMNTEAFF
>16|TRBJ2-3|TRBV7-3
CASSSGLAGAGDTQYF
>13|TRBJ2-7|TRBV19
CASSMRPAGEQYF
>14|TRBJ2-7|TRBV4-1
CASSPGAQGYEQYF
>15|TRBJ1-1|TRBV4-3
CASSHDDRLNTEAFF
>13|TRBJ2-1|TRBV5-4
CASSPIAENEQFF
>12|TRBJ1-5|TRBV29-1
CSVRQGGQPQHF
>13|TRBJ2-7|TRBV5-1
CASSSGTGYEQYF
>14|TRBJ2-3|TRBV28
CASVGVSSTDTQYF
>15|TRBJ2-7|TRBV7-9
CASSPRGGIYYEQYF
>15|TRBJ1-5|TRBV27
CASSFGRGRNQPQHF
>15|TRBJ1-2|TRBV5-1
CASSLGDGANYGYTF
>13|TRBJ2-7|TRBV6-1
CASTRTVTYEQYF
>14|TRBJ1-2|TRBV16
CASSHSDSPYGYTF
>15|TRBJ1-1|TRBV19
CASSINGQPNTEAFF
>14|TRBJ1-1|TRBV9
CASNTQGKNTEAFF
>16|TRBJ2-7|TRBV5-1
CASSYIPTGGNDEQYF
>16|TRBJ2-3|TRBV7-9
CASSSKGGGYTDTQYF
>17|TRBJ2-1|TRBV7-9
CASSQLREGSSYNEQFF
>14|TRBJ2-6|TRBV5-4
CASSLDGAANVLTF
>14|TRBJ2-2|TRBV28
CASTQTGGTGELFF
>14|NA|TRBV7-9
CASSHLTEHYEQYF
>15|TRBJ1-2|TRBV27
CASSLSRQVGVGYTF
>14|TRBJ2-1|TRBV28
CASNSGTVYNEQFF
>13|TRBJ2-7|TRBV28
CASSSLTGGEQYF
>17|TRBJ2-2|TRBV5-5
CASSLSTSGSRIGELFF
>14|TRBJ2-1|TRBV27
CASSLKLAGSEQFF
>18|TRBJ2-1|TRBV7-2
CASSLLIAGQGPYNEQFF
>17|TRBJ2-3|TRBV4-3
CASSQRSLSGRPDTQYF
>15|TRBJ2-6|TRBV6-5
CASSQWGSGANVLTF
>17|TRBJ2-3|TRBV4-3
CASSQDPGQGSADTQYF
>14|TRBJ2-1|TRBV28
CASSPRGSPHEQFF
>17|TRBJ2-2|TRBV4-3
CASSQDRRDVSAGELFF
>13|TRBJ2-1|TRBV6-5
CASSTGLSNEQFF
>16|TRBJ2-5|TRBV28
CASTDRRERTQETQYF
>17|TRBJ2-3|TRBV4-3
CASSQESRGTSSYTQYF
>11|TRBJ2-7|TRBV7-9
CASSFLNEQYF
>14|TRBJ2-1|TRBV28
CASSSLGLDNEQFF
>15|TRBJ2-7|TRBV27
CASSLLGTGAHEQYF
>18|TRBJ2-1|TRBV7-9
CASSFFYGPDSSYNEQFF
>18|TRBJ1-4|TRBV7-9
CASSLARNLGGSNEKLFF
>18|TRBJ2-3|TRBV12-5
CASGMVGLAGDPTDTQYF